This TCR beta chain comes out of a study of shared clonotypes between healthy human individuals. Overall study context: Three CD4 naive, three CD4 memory, two CD8 naive and one CD8 memory plate were used per donor.

Assay runs were performed at deep level. Sequenced by immunoSEQ multiplex PCR; TCRdb stores in-frame clones only, minus some. The sample consists of 90,000 to 130,000 clones, around 68% of them appearing once. Source material: memory CD8+ T cells sorted from blood. The sample's subset: CD45RO+ cells pooled with CCR7-negative TemRA cells. This receptor was obtained from a woman in her 30s in good health.

CDR3 amino acids: CASRRLAPAYEQYF. The CDR3 DNA follows: TGTGCCAGCAGGAGACTAGCGCCAGCCTACGAGCAGTACTTC. The chain joins TRBV27 to TRBJ2-7, with TRBD2 matching over 8 bases. Germline CDR1 and CDR2: MNHEY and SMNVEV (reference sequence). The CDR3 length is 14 residues. The ends lost 6 bases at V and 2 bases at J; junction bases unmatched: 6.